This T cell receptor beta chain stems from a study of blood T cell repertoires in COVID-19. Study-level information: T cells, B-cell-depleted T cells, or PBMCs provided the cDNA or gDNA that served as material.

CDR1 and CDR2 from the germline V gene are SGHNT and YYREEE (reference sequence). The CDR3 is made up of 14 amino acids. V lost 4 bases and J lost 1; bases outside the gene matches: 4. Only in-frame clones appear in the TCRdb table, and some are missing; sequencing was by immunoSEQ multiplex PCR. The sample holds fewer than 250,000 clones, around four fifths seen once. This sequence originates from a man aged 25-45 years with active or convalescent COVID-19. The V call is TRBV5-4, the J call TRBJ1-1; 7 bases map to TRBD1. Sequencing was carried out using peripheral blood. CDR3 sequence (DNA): TGTGCCAGCAGCCCGGGGACAGCGAACACTGAAGCTTTCTTT. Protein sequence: CASSPGTANTEAFF.